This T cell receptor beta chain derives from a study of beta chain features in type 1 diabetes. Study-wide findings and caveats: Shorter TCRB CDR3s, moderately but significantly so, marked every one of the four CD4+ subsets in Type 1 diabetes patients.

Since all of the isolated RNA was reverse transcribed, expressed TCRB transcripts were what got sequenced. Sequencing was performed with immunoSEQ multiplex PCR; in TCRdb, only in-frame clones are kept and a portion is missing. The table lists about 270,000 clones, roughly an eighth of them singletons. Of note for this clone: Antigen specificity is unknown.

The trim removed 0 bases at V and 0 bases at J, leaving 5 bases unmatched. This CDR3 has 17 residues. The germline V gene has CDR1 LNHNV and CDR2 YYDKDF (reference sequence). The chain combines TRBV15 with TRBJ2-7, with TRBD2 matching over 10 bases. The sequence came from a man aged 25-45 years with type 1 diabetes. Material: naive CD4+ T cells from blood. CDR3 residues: CATSRDRRTSGSYEQYF. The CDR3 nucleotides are TGTGCCACCAGCAGAGATCGAAGGACTAGCGGCTCCTACGAGCAGTACTTC.